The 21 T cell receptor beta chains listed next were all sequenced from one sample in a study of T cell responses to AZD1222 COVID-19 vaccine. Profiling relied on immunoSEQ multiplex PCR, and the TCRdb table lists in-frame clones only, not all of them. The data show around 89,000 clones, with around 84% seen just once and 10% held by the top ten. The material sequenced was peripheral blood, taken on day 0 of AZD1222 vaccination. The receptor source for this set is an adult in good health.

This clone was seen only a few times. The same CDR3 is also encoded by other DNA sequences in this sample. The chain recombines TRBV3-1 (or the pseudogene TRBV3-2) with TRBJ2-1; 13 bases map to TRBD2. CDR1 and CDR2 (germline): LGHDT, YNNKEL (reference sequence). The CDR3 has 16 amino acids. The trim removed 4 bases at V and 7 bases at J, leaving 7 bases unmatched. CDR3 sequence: CASSRRLAGGGNEQFF. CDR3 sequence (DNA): TGTGCCAGCAGCCGGAGACTAGCGGGGGGAGGGAATGAGCAGTTCTTC.

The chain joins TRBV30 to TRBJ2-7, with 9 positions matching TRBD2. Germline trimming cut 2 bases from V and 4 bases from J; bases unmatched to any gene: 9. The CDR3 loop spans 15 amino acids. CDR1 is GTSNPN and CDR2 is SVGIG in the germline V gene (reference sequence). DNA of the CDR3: TGTGCCTGGAGTTTCCGAGCGGGAGGTCTGTACGAGCAGTACTTC. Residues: CAWSFRAGGLYEQYF.

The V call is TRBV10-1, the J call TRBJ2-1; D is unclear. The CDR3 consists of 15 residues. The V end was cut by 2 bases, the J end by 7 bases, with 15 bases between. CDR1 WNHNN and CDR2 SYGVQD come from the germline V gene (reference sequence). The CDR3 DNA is TGCGCCAGCAGTGAGGGCTCCTCCCTCGATAATGAGCAGTTCTTC. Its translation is CASSEGSSLDNEQFF.

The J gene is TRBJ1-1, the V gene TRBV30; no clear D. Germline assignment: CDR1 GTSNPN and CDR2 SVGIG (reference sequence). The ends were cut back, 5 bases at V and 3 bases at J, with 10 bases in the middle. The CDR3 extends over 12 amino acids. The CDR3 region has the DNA TGTGCCTGGGCCCTGCCGGACACTGAAGCTTTCTTT. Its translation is CAWALPDTEAFF.

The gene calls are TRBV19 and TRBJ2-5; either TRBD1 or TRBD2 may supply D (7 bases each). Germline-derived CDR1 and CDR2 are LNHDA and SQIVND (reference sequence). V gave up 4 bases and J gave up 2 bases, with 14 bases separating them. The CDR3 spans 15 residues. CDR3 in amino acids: CASSTYQGGQETQYF. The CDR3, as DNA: TGTGCCAGTAGTACCTATCAGGGGGGGCAAGAGACCCAGTACTTC.

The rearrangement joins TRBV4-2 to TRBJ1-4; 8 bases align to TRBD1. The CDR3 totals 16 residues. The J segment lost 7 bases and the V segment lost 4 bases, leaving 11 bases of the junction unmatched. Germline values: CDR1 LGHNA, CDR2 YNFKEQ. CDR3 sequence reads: CASSPKSGGASEKLFF. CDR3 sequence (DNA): TGTGCCAGCAGCCCAAAGTCAGGGGGCGCGAGTGAAAAACTGTTTTTT.

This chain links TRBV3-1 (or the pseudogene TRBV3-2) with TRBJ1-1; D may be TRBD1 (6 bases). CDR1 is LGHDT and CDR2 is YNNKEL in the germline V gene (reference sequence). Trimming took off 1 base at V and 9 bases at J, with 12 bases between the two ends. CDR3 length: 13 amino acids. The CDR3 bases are TGTGCCAGCAGCCAAGGGGGGCAGGGGCAAGCTTTCTTT. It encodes CASSQGGQGQAFF.

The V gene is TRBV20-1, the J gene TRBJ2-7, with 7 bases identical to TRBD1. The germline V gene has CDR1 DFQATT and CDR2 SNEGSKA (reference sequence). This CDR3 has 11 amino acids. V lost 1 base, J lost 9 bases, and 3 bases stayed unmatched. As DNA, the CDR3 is TGCAGTGCTAGAGCAGGGGGACGGCAGTACTTC. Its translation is CSARAGGRQYF.

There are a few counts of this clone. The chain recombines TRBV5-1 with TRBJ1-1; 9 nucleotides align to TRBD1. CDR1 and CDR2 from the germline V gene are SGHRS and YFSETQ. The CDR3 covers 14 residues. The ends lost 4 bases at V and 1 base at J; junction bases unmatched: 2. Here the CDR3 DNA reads TGCGCCAGCAGCCCACAGGGGGCGAACACTGAAGCTTTCTTT. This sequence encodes CASSPQGANTEAFF.

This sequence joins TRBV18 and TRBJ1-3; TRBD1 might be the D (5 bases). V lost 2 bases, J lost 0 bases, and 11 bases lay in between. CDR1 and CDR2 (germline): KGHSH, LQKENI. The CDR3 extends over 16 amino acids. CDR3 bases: TGTGCCAGCTCACCATTGGACATCCTCTCTGGAAACACCATATATTTT. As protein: CASSPLDILSGNTIYF.

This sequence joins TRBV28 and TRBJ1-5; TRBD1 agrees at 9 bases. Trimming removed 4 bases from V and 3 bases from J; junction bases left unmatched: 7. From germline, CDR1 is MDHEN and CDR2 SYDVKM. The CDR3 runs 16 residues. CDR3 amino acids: CASSSLGTGNNQPQHF. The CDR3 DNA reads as TGTGCCAGCAGTTCCCTAGGGACAGGGAACAATCAGCCCCAGCATTTT.

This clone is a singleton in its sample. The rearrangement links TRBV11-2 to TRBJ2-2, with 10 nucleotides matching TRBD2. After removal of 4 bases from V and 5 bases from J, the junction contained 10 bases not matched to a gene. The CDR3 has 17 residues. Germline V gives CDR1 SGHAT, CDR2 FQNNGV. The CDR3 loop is CASSSHRTSGETGELFF. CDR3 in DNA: TGTGCCAGCAGCTCCCACAGGACTAGCGGCGAAACCGGGGAGCTGTTTTTT. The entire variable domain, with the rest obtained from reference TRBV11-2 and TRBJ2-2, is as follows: EAGVAQSPRYKIIEKRQSVAFWCNPISGHATLYWYQQILGQGPKLLIQFQNNGVVDDSQLPKDRFSAERLKGVDSTLKIQPAKLEDSAVYLCASSSHRTSGETGELFFGEGSRLTVL.

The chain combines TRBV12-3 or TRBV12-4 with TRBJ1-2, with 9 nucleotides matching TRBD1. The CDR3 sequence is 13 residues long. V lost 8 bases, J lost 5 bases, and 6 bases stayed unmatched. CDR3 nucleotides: TGTGCCAGCGGGCCAGGACAGGGGTATGGCTACACCTTC. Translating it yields CASGPGQGYGYTF.

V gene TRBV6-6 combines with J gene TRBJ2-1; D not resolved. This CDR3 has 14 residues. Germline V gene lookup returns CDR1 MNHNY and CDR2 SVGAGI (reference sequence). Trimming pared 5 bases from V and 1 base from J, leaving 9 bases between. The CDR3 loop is CASSKAESYNEQFF. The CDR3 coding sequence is TGTGCCAGCAGTAAGGCGGAATCCTACAATGAGCAGTTCTTC.

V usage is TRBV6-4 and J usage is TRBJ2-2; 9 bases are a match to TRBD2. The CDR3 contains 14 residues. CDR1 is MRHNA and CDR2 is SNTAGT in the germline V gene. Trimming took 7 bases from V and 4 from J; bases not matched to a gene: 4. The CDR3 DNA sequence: TGTGCCAGCAAGCGGGAGGTCATCACCGGGGAGCTGTTTTTT. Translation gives CASKREVITGELFF.

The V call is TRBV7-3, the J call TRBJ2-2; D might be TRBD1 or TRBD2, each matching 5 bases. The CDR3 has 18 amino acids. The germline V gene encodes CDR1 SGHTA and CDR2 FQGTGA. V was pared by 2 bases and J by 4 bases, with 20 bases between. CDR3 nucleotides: TGTGCCAGCAGCTTAGGGAGTAGTCCAGGGCCGGTCACCGGGGAGCTGTTTTTT. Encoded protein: CASSLGSSPGPVTGELFF.

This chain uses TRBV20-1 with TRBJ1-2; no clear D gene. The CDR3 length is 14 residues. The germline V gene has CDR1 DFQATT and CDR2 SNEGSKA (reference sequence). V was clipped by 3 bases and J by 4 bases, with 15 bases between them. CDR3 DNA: TGCAGTGCTAGTGAAAGGAGACCCCCCTATGGCTACACCTTC. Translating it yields CSASERRPPYGYTF.

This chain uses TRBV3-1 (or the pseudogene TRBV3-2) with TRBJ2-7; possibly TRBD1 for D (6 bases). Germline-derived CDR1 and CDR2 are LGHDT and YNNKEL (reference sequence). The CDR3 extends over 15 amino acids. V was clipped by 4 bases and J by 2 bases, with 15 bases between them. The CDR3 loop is CASSRRDRLPYEQYF. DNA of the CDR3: TGTGCCAGCAGCCGACGAGACAGGCTCCCCTACGAGCAGTACTTC.

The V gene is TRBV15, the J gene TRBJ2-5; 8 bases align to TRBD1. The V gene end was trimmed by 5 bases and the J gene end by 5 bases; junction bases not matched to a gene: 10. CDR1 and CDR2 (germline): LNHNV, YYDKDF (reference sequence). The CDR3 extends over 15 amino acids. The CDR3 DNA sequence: TGTGCCACCAGCGCCAATGCAGGGGGCAGCGAGACCCAGTACTTC. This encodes CATSANAGGSETQYF.

The CDR3: CAWSMVAGGLADTQYF. In DNA form, the CDR3 reads TGTGCCTGGAGTATGGTAGCGGGGGGTTTGGCAGATACGCAGTATTTT. The chain combines TRBV30 with TRBJ2-3; 10 nucleotides match TRBD2. V lost 2 bases and J lost 4; bases outside the gene matches: 9. Germline CDR1 and CDR2: GTSNPN and SVGIG (reference sequence). The CDR3 runs to 16 residues.

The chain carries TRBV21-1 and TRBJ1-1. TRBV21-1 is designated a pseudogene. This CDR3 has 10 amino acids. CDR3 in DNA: TGTGCCACCTTAGGACGTGAAGCTTTCTTT. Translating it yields CATLGREAFF.